What follows describes a single T cell receptor (beta chain). The CDR3 consists of 12 residues. V was trimmed by 3 bases and J by 7 bases, leaving 9 bases between them. This specimen belongs to a study of blood T cell repertoires in COVID-19. Whole-study context: The samples span acute and convalescent COVID-19 from the United States, Italy and Spain. PBMCs, B-cell-depleted T cells, or T cells provided the cDNA or gDNA that made up the material.

Clones were sequenced by immunoSEQ multiplex PCR, and TCRdb holds only the in-frame ones, with some missing. The sample records 130,000 or so clones, roughly 80% being singletons. The sample was peripheral blood. This receptor was identified in a man aged 55-75 years with acute or convalescent COVID-19. The V and J genes are TRBV12-3 or TRBV12-4 and TRBJ1-1, with unresolved D. The CDR3: CASSFGRLEAFF. CDR3 DNA: TGTGCCAGCAGTTTCGGGAGGCTTGAAGCTTTCTTT.